The 17 T cell receptor beta chains presented below share a single source sample, sequenced in a study of molecular identifiers for immune sequencing clone quantification. In TCRdb, the PCR reads were re-called with MiXCR into one record per CDR3 protein. This sample has about 100,000 distinct CDR3 sequences, with 36% found just once. Material: naive CD8+ T cells from blood, with Jurkat cell RNA spiked in. Regarding subset: FACS-sorted CD8+CD4-CCR7+CD45RA+ naive T cells. The source of these receptors is a human donor in good health. Some libraries in this study had Jurkat cell RNA spiked in.

About this clonotype itself: A much larger clone differs from this one at a single base, so this may be a read error. Because the CDR3 is missing its conserved closing phenylalanine or tryptophan, this is likely a read error. The chain links TRBV11-2 to TRBJ2-5, with no clear D. Trimming took off 2 bases at V and 10 bases at J, with 8 bases between the two ends. The germline gives CDR1 SGHAT, CDR2 FQNNGV. The CDR3 sequence is 11 residues long. CDR3 nucleotides: TGTGCCAGCAGCTTATCCAGTGACCAGTACCTC. Amino acids: CASSLSSDQYL.

This clonotype was detected only a few times. The rearrangement links TRBV20-1 to TRBJ2-5; 7 nucleotides agree with TRBD2. Looked up from germline, CDR1 is DFQATT and CDR2 is SNEGSKA (reference sequence). V lost 2 bases, J lost 5 bases, and 14 bases stayed unmatched. This CDR3 spans 16 amino acids. The CDR3 coding sequence is TGCAGTGCTAGACTGCTGCGGGAGATTTGGGGGGAGACCCAGTACTTC. This codes for CSARLLREIWGETQYF.

On this clonotype itself: This could be a read error, since a much larger clone is one nucleotide away. V gene TRBV7-7 combines with J gene TRBJ2-3; 13 nucleotides match TRBD2. Germline lookup yields CDR1 SSHAT and CDR2 FNYEAQ (reference sequence). CDR3 length: 15 residues. This CDR3 is CASSSLAGGPDTRYF. In nucleotides, the CDR3 is TGTGCTAGCAGCTCACTAGCGGGAGGGCCAGATACGCGGTATTTT.

This clonotype occurred many times. The V gene is TRBV9, the J gene TRBJ2-2; D unclear. The CDR3 runs to 12 residues. The germline V and J ends were trimmed by 0 bases and 5 bases, with 2 bases remaining between them. The germline CDR1 and CDR2 sequences are SGDLS and YYNGEE. The CDR3 is CASSVVTGELFF. CDR3 coding DNA: TGTGCCAGCAGCGTAGTTACCGGGGAGCTGTTTTTT.

This clonotype has just one count. The rearrangement links TRBV9 to TRBJ2-1, with TRBD1 matching 9 bases. J was trimmed by 4 bases and V by 0 bases; bases with no gene match: 2. This CDR3 has 15 amino acids. Germline CDR1 SGDLS, CDR2 YYNGEE. The CDR3 DNA reads TGTGCCAGCAGCGTAGATGGGACAGGGTACAATGAGCAGTTCTTC. Amino acid sequence: CASSVDGTGYNEQFF.

This clonotype was recorded at least ten times. CDR3: CASSFFELNQPQHF. DNA of the CDR3: TGTGCCAGCAGTTTTTTCGAGTTGAATCAGCCCCAGCATTTT. This chain uses TRBV28 with TRBJ1-5; D remains unclear. Trimming shortened V by 3 bases and J by 4 bases, and 10 bases separated the two germline ends. CDR1 is MDHEN, CDR2 SYDVKM, per germline. The CDR3 loop spans 14 amino acids.

To note about this clonotype: One base away lies a much larger clone, so this may be a sequencing read error. The V and J genes are TRBV7-9 and TRBJ2-1; 11 bases line up with TRBD2. Germline V gives CDR1 SEHNR, CDR2 FQNEAQ (reference sequence). The CDR3 extends over 16 amino acids. Unmatched junction bases numbered 5, after V lost 5 bases and J lost 2 bases. The CDR3 coding sequence is TGTGCCAGCAGCCGCACTAGCGGGAGTCCCTACAATGAGCAGTTCTTC. It translates to CASSRTSGSPYNEQFF.

This clonotype was seen a handful of times. This chain connects TRBV6-2 or TRBV6-3 to TRBJ1-5; D unresolved. V lost 5 bases and J lost 6, with 11 bases in between. Per the germline V gene, CDR1 is MNHEY and CDR2 is SVGEGT. The CDR3 is 13 residues long. CDR3 loop: CASSDAASQPQHF. The CDR3 DNA is TGTGCCAGCAGTGATGCAGCGAGTCAGCCCCAGCATTTT.

The genes are TRBV5-6 and TRBJ2-4; D possibly matches TRBD1 or TRBD2 (5 bases each). Trimming stripped 5 bases from V and 2 bases from J, with 11 bases between. The CDR3 has 14 amino acids. Germline V gives CDR1 SGHDT, CDR2 YYEEEE. The CDR3 region has the DNA TGTGCCAGCAGGGCCGGGGCCACCAAAAACATTCAGTACTTC. Translated: CASRAGATKNIQYF.

This clonotype was recorded a few times. The chain uses TRBV19 and TRBJ2-2; D perhaps matches TRBD2 (5 bases). The CDR3 contains 16 residues. Trimming shortened V by 8 bases and J by 0 bases, and 16 bases separated the two germline ends. Germline loops: CDR1 LNHDA, CDR2 SQIVND (reference sequence). The CDR3: CASFPDSTPNTGELFF. CDR3 nucleotides: TGTGCCAGTTTTCCGGACTCAACCCCGAACACCGGGGAGCTGTTTTTT.

This clonotype was counted a few times. The chain is built from TRBV2 and TRBJ1-3, with D unresolved. Trimming took off 3 bases at V and 0 bases at J, with 12 bases between the two ends. The germline V gene has CDR1 SNHLY and CDR2 FYNNEI. There are 16 residues in the CDR3. CDR3 protein: CASSEGKRSSGNTIYF. For the CDR3, the DNA is TGTGCCAGCAGTGAGGGGAAGAGATCCTCTGGAAACACCATATATTTT.

A remark on this clonotype: A single base separates this from a much larger clone, so it may be a read error. The conserved phenylalanine or tryptophan is not found at the CDR3 terminus, so this likely reflects a read error. The rearrangement joins TRBV7-2 to TRBJ2-2; TRBD2 agrees at 12 bases. With 4 bases clipped from V and 3 bases from J, the junction kept 3 bases outside the gene matches. This CDR3 region has 16 residues. Germline V gene data show CDR1 as SGHTA and CDR2 as FQGNSA. The CDR3 here is CASSSGLAGYTGELFL. The CDR3 nucleotides read TGTGCCAGCAGCTCGGGACTAGCGGGCTACACCGGGGAGCTGTTTTTA.

To note about this clonotype: No conserved phenylalanine or tryptophan is present at the end of the CDR3, so a read error is the likely explanation. The chain employs TRBV19 and TRBJ2-3; a weak D match, TRBD2 (6 bases). CDR1 and CDR2 from the germline V gene are LNHDA and SQIVND (reference sequence). The length of the CDR3 is 16 residues. The DNA of the CDR3 is TGTACCAGTAGCAACACGGGACTTGATCGCACAGATACGCAGTATCTT. Protein product: CTSSNTGLDRTDTQYL.

The chain joins TRBV12-3 or TRBV12-4 to TRBJ2-7; D may match TRBD1 or TRBD2 (8 bases each). The CDR3 spans 17 residues. Trimming cost V 6 bases and J 4 bases, with 25 bases left between them. The CDR3 loop is CASRGTGNSGTSYEQYF. Written as DNA, the CDR3 is TGTGCCAGCAGGGGGACAGGCAATAGCGGGACCTCTTACGAGCAGTACTTC.

The chain uses TRBV7-9 and TRBJ2-5, with 8 bases lining up with TRBD2. This CDR3 has 16 amino acids. V was clipped by 4 bases and J by 5 bases; unmatched bases: 12. CDR1 SEHNR and CDR2 FQNEAQ come from the germline V gene (reference sequence). CDR3 region: CASSYSSGSLGETQYF. In DNA form, the CDR3 reads TGTGCCAGCAGCTACAGCAGCGGGAGTTTGGGGGAGACCCAGTACTTC.

The J gene is TRBJ2-2, the V gene TRBV7-9; the match to TRBD2 covers 7 bases. Unmatched junction bases numbered 4, after V lost 5 bases and J lost 1 base. This CDR3 is built from 15 residues. Looked up from germline, CDR1 is SEHNR and CDR2 is FQNEAQ (reference sequence). CDR3 in amino acids: CASSHGLENTGELFF. The CDR3 DNA sequence: TGTGCCAGCAGCCACGGACTAGAGAACACCGGGGAGCTGTTTTTT.

A note on this clonotype: One junction end does not reproduce the germline sequence, and a read error may be involved. The V call is TRBV13, the J call TRBJ2-5; 15 bases match TRBD2. Germline V gene lookup returns CDR1 PRHDT and CDR2 FYEKMQ (reference sequence). The CDR3 extends over 19 amino acids. CDR3 protein: CASSLERGLAGGPGEAQYF. CDR3 in DNA: TGTGCCAGCAGCTTAGAAAGAGGACTAGCGGGAGGGCCCGGAGAGGCCCAGTACTTC.